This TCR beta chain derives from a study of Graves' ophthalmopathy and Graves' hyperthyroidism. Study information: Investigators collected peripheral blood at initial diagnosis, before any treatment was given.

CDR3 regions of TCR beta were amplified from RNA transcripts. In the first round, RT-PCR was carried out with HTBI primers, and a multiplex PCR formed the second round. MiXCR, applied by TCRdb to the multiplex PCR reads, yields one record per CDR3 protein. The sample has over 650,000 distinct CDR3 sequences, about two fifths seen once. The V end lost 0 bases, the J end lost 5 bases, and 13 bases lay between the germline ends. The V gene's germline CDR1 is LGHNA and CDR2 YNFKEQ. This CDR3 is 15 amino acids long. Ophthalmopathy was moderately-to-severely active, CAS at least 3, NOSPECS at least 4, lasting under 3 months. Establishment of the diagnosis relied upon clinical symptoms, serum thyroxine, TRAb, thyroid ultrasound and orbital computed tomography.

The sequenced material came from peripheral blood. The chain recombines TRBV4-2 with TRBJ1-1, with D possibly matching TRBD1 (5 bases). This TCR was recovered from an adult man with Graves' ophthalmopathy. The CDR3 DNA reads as TGTGCCAGCAGCCAAGATGTTAGGGGCGATACTGAAGCTTTCTTT. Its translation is CASSQDVRGDTEAFF.